The T cell receptor beta chain described here comes from a study of T cell changes during pregnancy in multiple sclerosis (dated by TCRdb to between 2017 and 2020). Background for the entire study: In women with multiple sclerosis, the researchers looked at how the T cell repertoire shifted as pregnancy progressed.

The library relied on the immunoSEQ multiplex PCR assay. TCRdb stores this immuneACCESS table with in-frame sequences only. Part of the clones is absent; in the studies checked, under half of the shortfall reflects unresolved V genes, and no reason is known for the rest. The sample contains about 31,000 clones, around 91% of them found a single time. The ten most abundant clones make up approximately 6.5% of the sample. A remark on this clone: Its antigen is not yet known. Per-base qualities were not stored, and no clone one base away is much larger.

Trimming removed 5 bases from V and 6 bases from J; the gene matches leave 11 bases unexplained. From cysteine to phenylalanine, the CDR3 is 16 amino acids long. Only CDR3 DNA remains: 48 bases, in frame from the first base. Reading the germline V gene gives CDR1 SGHTA and CDR2 FQGNSA. The sequenced sample was CD8+ T cells from peripheral blood mononuclear cells, obtained in the second trimester of pregnancy. This clonotype was obtained from a female donor with multiple sclerosis, enrolled in a pregnancy study. This chain is built from TRBV7-2 and TRBJ2-1; TRBD2 aligns with 9 central bases. The CDR3 protein: CASSPGLAGVRNEQFF. The DNA sequence is given as TGTGCCAGCAGCCCCGGGTTAGCGGGAGTCCGCAATGAGCAGTTCTTC.